The present TCR beta chain was sequenced within a study of blood T cells in healthy people across ages. Together with a sample-barcoded 5' primer, a J-beta primer mix was included in a second PCR lasting about 7 to 11 cycles. TCRdb ran MiXCR on the 5' RACE reads and lists one entry per CDR3 protein. The sample has some 1.4 million distinct CDR3 sequences; roughly 40% are singletons. Trimming pared 1 base from V and 3 bases from J, leaving 6 bases between. Germline values: CDR1 SGHTA, CDR2 FQGNSA. The CDR3 has 13 residues. The sample was blood. V gene TRBV7-2 combines with J gene TRBJ1-2; D gene unclear. The receptor comes from a woman in her late teens or twenties in good health. The CDR3 here is CASSLGSHYGYTF. The CDR3 DNA reads as TGTGCCAGCAGCTTAGGCAGCCACTATGGCTACACCTTC. The full variable domain, rest sourced from reference TRBV7-2 and TRBJ1-2, is GAGVSQSPSNKVTEKGKDVELRCDPISGHTALYWYRQSLGQGLEFLIYFQGNSAPDKSGLPSDRFSAERTGGSVSTLTIQRTQQEDSAVYLCASSLGSHYGYTFGSGTRLTVV.